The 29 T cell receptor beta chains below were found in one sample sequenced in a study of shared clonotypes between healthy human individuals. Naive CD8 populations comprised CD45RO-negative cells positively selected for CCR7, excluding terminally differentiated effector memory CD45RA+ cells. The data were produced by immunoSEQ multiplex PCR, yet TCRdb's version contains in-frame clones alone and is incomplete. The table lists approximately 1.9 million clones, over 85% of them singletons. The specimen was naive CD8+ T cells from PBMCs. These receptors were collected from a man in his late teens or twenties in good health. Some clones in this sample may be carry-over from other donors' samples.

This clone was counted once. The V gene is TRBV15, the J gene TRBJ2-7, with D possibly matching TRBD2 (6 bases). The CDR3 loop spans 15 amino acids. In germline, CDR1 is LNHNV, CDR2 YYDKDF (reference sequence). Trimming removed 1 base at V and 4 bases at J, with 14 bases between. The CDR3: CATSRGGGWGYEQYF. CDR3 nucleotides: TGTGCCACCAGCAGAGGTGGAGGGTGGGGTTACGAGCAGTACTTC.

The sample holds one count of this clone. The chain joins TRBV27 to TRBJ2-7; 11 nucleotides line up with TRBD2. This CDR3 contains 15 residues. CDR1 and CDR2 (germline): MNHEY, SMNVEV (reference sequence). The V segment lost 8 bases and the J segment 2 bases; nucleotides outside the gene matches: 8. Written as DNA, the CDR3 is TGTGCCAGCCAGGGGCTAGCGGGAGGTCCCTACGAGCAGTACTTC. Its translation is CASQGLAGGPYEQYF.

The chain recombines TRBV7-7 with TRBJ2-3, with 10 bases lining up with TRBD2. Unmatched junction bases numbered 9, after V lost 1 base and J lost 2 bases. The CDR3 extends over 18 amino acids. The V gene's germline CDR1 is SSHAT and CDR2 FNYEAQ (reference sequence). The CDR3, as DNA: TGTGCCAGCAGCTTAGGAGCGGGAGGGCCGTCGTACACAGATACGCAGTATTTT. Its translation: CASSLGAGGPSYTDTQYF.

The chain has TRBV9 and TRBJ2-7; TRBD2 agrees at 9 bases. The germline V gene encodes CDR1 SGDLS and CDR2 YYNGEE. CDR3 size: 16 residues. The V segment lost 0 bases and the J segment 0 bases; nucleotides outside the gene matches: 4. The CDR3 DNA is TGTGCCAGCAGCGTAGCTGGGACTAGCCGCTCCTACGAGCAGTACTTC. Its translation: CASSVAGTSRSYEQYF.

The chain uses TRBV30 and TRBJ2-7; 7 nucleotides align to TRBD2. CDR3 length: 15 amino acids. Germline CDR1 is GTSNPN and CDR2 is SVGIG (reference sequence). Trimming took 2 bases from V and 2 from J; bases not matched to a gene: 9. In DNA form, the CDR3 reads TGTGCCTGGAGTATACAGCGGGGTTCCCCCTACGAGCAGTACTTC. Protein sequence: CAWSIQRGSPYEQYF. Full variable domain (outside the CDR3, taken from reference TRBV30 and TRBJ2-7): SQTIHQWPATLVQPVGSPLSLECTVEGTSNPNLYWYRQAAGRGLQLLFYSVGIGQISSEVPQNLSASRPQDRQFILSSKKLLLSDSGFYLCAWSIQRGSPYEQYFGPGTRLTVT.

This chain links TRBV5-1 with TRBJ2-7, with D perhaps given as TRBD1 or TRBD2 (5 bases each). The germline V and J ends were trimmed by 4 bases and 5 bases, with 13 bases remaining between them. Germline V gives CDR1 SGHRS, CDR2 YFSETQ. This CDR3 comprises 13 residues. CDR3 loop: CASSTKRGHEQYF. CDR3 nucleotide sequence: TGCGCCAGCAGCACAAAGAGGGGACACGAGCAGTACTTC.

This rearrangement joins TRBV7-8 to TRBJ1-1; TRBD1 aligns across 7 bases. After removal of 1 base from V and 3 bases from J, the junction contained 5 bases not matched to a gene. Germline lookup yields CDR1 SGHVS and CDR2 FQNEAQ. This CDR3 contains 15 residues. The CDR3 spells CASSLGEGADTEAFF. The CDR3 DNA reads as TGTGCCAGCAGCTTAGGTGAGGGGGCAGACACTGAAGCTTTCTTT.

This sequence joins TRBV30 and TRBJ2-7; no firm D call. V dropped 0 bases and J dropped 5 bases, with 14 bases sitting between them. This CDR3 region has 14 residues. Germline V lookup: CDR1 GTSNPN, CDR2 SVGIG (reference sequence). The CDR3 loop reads CAWSVAVGLDEQYF. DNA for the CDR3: TGTGCCTGGAGTGTGGCAGTGGGCCTAGACGAGCAGTACTTC.

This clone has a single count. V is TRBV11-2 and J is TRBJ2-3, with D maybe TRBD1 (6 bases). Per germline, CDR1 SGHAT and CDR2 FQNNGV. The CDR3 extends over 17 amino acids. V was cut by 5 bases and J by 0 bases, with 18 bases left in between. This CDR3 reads CASSRPRRGGSTDTQYF. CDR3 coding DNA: TGTGCCAGCAGCCGCCCTCGTAGAGGGGGTAGCACAGATACGCAGTATTTT.

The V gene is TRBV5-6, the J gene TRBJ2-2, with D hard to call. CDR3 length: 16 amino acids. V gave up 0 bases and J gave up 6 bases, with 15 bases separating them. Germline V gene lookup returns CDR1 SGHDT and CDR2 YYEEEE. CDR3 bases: TGTGCCAGCAGCTTGGAGTTAACCTTTGGGGCCGGGGAGCTGTTTTTT. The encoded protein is CASSLELTFGAGELFF.

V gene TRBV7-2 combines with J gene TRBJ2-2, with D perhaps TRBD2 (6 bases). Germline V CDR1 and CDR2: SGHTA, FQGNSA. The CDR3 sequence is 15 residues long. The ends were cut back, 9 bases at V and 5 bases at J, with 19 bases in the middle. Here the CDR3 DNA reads TGTGCCAGTAAACCACGGGGGACTCCTACCGGGGAGCTGTTTTTT. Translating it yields CASKPRGTPTGELFF.

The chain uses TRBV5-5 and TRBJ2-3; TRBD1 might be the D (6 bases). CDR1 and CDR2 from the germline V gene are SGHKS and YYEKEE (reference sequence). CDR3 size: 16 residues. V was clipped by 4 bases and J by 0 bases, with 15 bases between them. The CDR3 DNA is TGTGCCAGCAGCCCTACGCTGGGGGCTAGCACAGATACGCAGTATTTT. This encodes CASSPTLGASTDTQYF. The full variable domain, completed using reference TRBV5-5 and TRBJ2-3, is DAGVTQSPTHLIKTRGQQVTLRCSPISGHKSVSWYQQVLGQGPQFIFQYYEKEERGRGNFPDRFSARQFPNYSSELNVNALLLGDSALYLCASSPTLGASTDTQYFGPGTRLTVL.

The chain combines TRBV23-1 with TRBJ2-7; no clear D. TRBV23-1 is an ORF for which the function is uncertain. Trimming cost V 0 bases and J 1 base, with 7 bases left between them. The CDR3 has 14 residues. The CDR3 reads CASSQSRPSYEQYF. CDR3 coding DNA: TGCGCCAGCAGTCAATCGAGGCCGTCCTACGAGCAGTACTTC.

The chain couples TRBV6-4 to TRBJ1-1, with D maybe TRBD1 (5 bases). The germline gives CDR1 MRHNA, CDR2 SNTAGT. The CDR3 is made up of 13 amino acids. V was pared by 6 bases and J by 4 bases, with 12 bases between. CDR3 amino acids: CASRAGQGTEAFF. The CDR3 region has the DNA TGTGCCAGCAGGGCCGGGCAGGGCACTGAAGCTTTCTTT.

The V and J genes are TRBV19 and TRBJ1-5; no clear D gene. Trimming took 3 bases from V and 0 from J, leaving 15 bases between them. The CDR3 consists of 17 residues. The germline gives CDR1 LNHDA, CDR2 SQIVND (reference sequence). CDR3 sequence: CASSIWGGGYSNQPQHF. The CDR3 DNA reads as TGTGCCAGTAGTATTTGGGGTGGAGGTTATAGCAATCAGCCCCAGCATTTT.

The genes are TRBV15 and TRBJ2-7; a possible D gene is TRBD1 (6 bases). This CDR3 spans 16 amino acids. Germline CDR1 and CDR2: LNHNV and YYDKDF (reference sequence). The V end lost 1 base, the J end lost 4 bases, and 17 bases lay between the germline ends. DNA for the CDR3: TGTGCCACCAGCAGAGGGTCCGCAGGGGTAAGATACGAGCAGTACTTC. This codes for CATSRGSAGVRYEQYF. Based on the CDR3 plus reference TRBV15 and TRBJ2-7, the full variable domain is DAMVIQNPRYQVTQFGKPVTLSCSQTLNHNVMYWYQQKSSQAPKLLFHYYDKDFNNEADTPDNFQSRRPNTSFCFLDIRSPGLGDTAMYLCATSRGSAGVRYEQYFGPGTRLTVT.

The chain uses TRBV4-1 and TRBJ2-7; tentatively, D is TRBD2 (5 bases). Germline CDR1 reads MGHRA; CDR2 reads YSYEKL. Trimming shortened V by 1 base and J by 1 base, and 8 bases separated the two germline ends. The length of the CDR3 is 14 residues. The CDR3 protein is CASSQGTRSYEQYF. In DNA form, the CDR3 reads TGCGCCAGCAGCCAAGGTACTAGGTCCTACGAGCAGTACTTC.

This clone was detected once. CDR3 region: CASSSNPKIFSSTDTQYF. CDR3 bases: TGTGCCAGCAGCTCAAATCCCAAGATCTTTTCTAGCACAGATACGCAGTATTTT. V is TRBV7-9 and J is TRBJ2-3, with D unclear. V was trimmed by 4 bases and J by 0 bases, leaving 20 bases between them. The germline V gene encodes CDR1 SEHNR and CDR2 FQNEAQ (reference sequence). This CDR3 has 18 residues.

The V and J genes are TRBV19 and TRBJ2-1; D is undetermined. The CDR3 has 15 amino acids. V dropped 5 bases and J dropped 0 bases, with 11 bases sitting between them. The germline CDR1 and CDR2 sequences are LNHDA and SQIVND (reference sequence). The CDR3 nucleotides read TGTGCCAGTAGTCGAGCCGAGAGCTCCTACAATGAGCAGTTCTTC. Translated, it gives CASSRAESSYNEQFF.

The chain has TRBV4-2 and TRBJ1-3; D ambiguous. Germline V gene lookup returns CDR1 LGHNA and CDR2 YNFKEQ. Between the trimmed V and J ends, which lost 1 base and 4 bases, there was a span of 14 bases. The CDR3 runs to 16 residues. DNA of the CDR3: TGTGCCAGCAGCCAAGGGGAGTGGTCGGAGGGAAACACCATATATTTT. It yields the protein CASSQGEWSEGNTIYF.

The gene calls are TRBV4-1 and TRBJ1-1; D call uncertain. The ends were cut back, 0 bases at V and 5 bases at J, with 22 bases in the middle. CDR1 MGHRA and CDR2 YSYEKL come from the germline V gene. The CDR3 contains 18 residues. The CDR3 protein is CASSQEALSSERGTEAFF. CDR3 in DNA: TGCGCCAGCAGCCAAGAAGCGTTATCTTCCGAGAGAGGGACTGAAGCTTTCTTT.

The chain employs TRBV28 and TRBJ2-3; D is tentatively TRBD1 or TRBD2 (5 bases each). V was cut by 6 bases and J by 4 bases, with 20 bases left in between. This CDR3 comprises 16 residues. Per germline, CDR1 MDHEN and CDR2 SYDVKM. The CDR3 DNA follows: TGTGCCAGCAGCCCAGGGATAGGGACGCTAGCAGATACGCAGTATTTT. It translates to CASSPGIGTLADTQYF. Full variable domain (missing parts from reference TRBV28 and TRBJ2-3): DVKVTQSSRYLVKRTGEKVFLECVQDMDHENMFWYRQDPGLGLRLIYFSYDVKMKEKGDIPEGYSVSREKKERFSLILESASTNQTSMYLCASSPGIGTLADTQYFGPGTRLTVL.

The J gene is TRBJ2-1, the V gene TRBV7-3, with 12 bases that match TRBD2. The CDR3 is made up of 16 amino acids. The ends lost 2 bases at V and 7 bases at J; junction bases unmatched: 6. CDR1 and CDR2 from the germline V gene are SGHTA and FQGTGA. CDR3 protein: CASSLLAGGIQNEQFF. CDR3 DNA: TGTGCCAGCAGCTTACTAGCGGGAGGGATACAAAATGAGCAGTTCTTC.

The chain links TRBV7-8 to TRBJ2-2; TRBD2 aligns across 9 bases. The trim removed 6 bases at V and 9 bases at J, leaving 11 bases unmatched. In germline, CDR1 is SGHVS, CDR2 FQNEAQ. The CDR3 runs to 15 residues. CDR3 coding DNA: TGTGCCAGCAGTCCCGAGCGGCTAGCGGGACGGGAGCTGTTTTTT. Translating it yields CASSPERLAGRELFF.

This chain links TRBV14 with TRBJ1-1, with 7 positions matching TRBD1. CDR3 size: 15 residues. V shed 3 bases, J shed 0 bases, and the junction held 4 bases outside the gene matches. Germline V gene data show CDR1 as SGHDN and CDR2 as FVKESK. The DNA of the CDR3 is TGTGCCAGCAGCCACCGACAGGGTCTGAACACTGAAGCTTTCTTT. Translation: CASSHRQGLNTEAFF. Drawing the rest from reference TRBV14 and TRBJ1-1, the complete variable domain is EAGVTQFPSHSVIEKGQTVTLRCDPISGHDNLYWYRRVMGKEIKFLLHFVKESKQDESGMPNNRFLAERTGGTYSTLKVQPAELEDSGVYFCASSHRQGLNTEAFFGQGTRLTVV.

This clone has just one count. DNA of the CDR3: TGCGCCAGCAGCTCCCTGATCCTACAGGGAGTCCCCTACGAGCAGTACTTC. Its translation is CASSSLILQGVPYEQYF. The chain employs TRBV4-1 and TRBJ2-5; a possible D gene is TRBD1 (6 bases). Judging by the DNA end, TRBJ2-7 fits better; the J call may be wrong. Germline-derived CDR1 and CDR2 are MGHRA and YSYEKL. The CDR3 runs to 17 residues.

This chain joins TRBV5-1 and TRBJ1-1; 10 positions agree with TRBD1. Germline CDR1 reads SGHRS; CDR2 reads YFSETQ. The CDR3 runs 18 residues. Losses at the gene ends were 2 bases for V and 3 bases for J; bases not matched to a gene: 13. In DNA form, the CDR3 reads TGCGCCAGCAGCTTTAGGGACAGGGGAGGCCGGTGGGACACTGAAGCTTTCTTT. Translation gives CASSFRDRGGRWDTEAFF.

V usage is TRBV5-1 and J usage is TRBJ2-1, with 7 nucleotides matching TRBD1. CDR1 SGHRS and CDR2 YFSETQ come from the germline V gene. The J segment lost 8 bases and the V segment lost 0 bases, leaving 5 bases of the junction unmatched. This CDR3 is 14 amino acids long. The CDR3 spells CASSLGQGIDEQFF. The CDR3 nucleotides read TGCGCCAGCAGCTTGGGACAGGGTATCGATGAGCAGTTCTTC.

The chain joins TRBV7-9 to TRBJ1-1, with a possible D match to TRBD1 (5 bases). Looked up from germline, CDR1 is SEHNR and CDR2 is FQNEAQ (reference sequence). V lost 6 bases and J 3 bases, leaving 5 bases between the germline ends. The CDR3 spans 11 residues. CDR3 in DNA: TGTGCCAGCAGACAGGACACTGAAGCTTTCTTT. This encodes CASRQDTEAFF.